This TCR beta chain was sequenced for a study of beta chain features in type 1 diabetes. Study-level points and caveats: A greater similarity of naive, central memory and Treg TCRB repertoires was seen among patients than among healthy donors. When Type 1 diabetes patients were examined, their TCRB CDR3s proved moderately but significantly shorter in all four CD4+ subsets. A possible short-template PCR bias applies equally to patients and controls.

Per donor, one heparinised blood draw averaged about 116 mL. Germline loops: CDR1 SGHVS, CDR2 FNYEAQ. V trimming: 5 bases; J trimming: 4 bases; junction bases outside the gene matches: 5. The CDR3 is 15 amino acids. Sequencing targeted expressed TCRB transcripts, as all isolated RNA had been reverse transcribed. Stem cell-like memory T cell samples averaged approximately 940,000 immunoSEQ reads each. Measured with immunoSEQ multiplex PCR; TCRdb has only the in-frame clones, and not every one. The sample holds tens of thousands of clones, 35% to 55% seen once. To note about this clone: Its antigen is not identified.

The specimen was stem cell memory CD4+ T cells from blood. The V gene is TRBV7-6, the J gene TRBJ2-1; 10 nucleotides line up with TRBD1. The source of this sequence is a man aged 25 to 45 with type 1 diabetes. The CDR3 DNA sequence: TGTGCCAGCAGCCGAGGACAGGGGGGTTACAATGAGCAGTTCTTC. It encodes CASSRGQGGYNEQFF.